These T cell receptor beta chains were read from a single sample in a study of pediatric ulcerative colitis. Some clones are missing from TCRdb's copy, which holds only in-frame ones; the method was immunoSEQ multiplex PCR. The data contain more than 40,000 clones, 78% of them seen just once; the ten biggest clones take up about 4%. Sample: gut tissue. These receptors were collected from a girl aged 5-17 years with moderate ulcerative colitis. The CDR3 runs from the conserved cysteine through the conserved F or W. Each record gives: J gene, V gene, clone size, D gene, CDR3 DNA, CDR3 protein. A D gene is named only where the DNA matches it firmly. Some rows mark clone size as missing; the rest say once, few, many or name a class of expanded clone.

TRBJ1-1 TRBV28 NA NA TGTGCCAGCAGTCTGGGGGGGCGTTGGACTGAAGCTTTCTTT CASSLGGRWTEAFF
TRBJ2-3 TRBV6-4 NA TRBD2 TGTGCCAGCAGAGCGGGGGGAGTCACAGATACGCAGTATTTT CASRAGGVTDTQYF
TRBJ1-1 TRBV7-9 NA TRBD1 TGTGCCAGCAGCGTGGACAGGGTGGTTTTCACTGAAGCTTTCTTT CASSVDRVVFTEAFF
TRBJ2-7 TRBV14 once NA TGTGCCAGCAGCCTCTTACTACACGGGGTGGACGAGCAGTACTTC CASSLLLHGVDEQYF
TRBJ2-1 TRBV6-1 NA TRBD2 TGTGCCAGCAGTGAACTAGCGGGAGTTGAGCAGTTCTTC CASSELAGVEQFF
TRBJ2-7 TRBV14 NA NA TGTGCCAGCAGCCAATATATAGGCTACGAGCAGTACTTC CASSQYIGYEQYF
TRBJ1-3 TRBV5-1 few NA TGCGCCAGCAGCTTGGTCTGGGGATTCTCTGGAAACACCATATATTTT CASSLVWGFSGNTIYF
TRBJ1-2 TRBV5-6 few TRBD1 TGTGCCAGCAGCTTGTTACAGGGGGCGGTTGGCTATGGCTACACCTTC CASSLLQGAVGYGYTF
TRBJ1-2 TRBV20-1 NA NA TGCAGTGCTACGGGGAACTATGGCTACACCTTC CSATGNYGYTF
TRBJ1-6 TRBV28 NA NA TGTGCCAGCAGTCCCGGGTCGCAGAATTCACCCCTCCACTTT CASSPGSQNSPLHF
TRBJ1-4 TRBV5-1 NA TRBD1 TGCGCCAGCAGCTTGGGACAGGGGAGAGGTGAAAAACTGTTTTTT CASSLGQGRGEKLFF
TRBJ2-7 TRBV5-6 NA NA TGTGCCAGCAGCTCGCCTTCGGGTACGGCGTCCTACGAGCAGTACTTC CASSSPSGTASYEQYF
TRBJ2-3 TRBV7-3 NA NA TGTGCCAGCAGCTCCACTGGGACCAAAACAGATACGCAGTATTTT CASSSTGTKTDTQYF
TRBJ1-5 TRBV27 few TRBD1 TGTGCCAGCAGTTTCCAGGGGGCGGAGGATCAGCCCCAGCATTTT CASSFQGAEDQPQHF
TRBJ1-1 TRBV28 once NA TGTGCCAGCAGTTTTAGAGGGCATCGCACTGAAGCTTTCTTT CASSFRGHRTEAFF
TRBJ2-3 TRBV7-2 NA NA TGTGCCAGCAGCTTAGCGGTAACAGTGGATACGCAGTATTTT CASSLAVTVDTQYF
TRBJ2-7 TRBV7-9 NA NA TGTGCCAGCAGCCCTCCCGCGGCTTGGGAGCAGTACTTC CASSPPAAWEQYF
TRBJ2-5 TRBV19 NA NA TGTGCCAGTAGCAAGGGGGTGGGTCGCAGGGAGACCCAGTACTTC CASSKGVGRRETQYF
TRBJ1-2 TRBV10-3 few NA TGTGCCATCAGTGAGTCTAGTTGGGGGTATGGCTACACCTTC CAISESSWGYGYTF
TRBJ1-5 TRBV4-3 few NA TGCGCCAGCAGCCAAGACCTGTTCAATCAGCCCCAGCATTTT CASSQDLFNQPQHF
TRBJ2-7 TRBV6-5 once NA TGTGCCACCAAAGGGGGCGGGAGGCCCTCCTACGAGCAGTACTTC CATKGGGRPSYEQYF
TRBJ1-1 TRBV20-1 NA NA TGCAGTGCCAGACAGGTTGAAGCTTTCTTT CSARQVEAFF
TRBJ2-3 TRBV5-6 NA NA TGTGCCAGCAGCTTGGGTGGTCGGTCGGGACTTCTATTCACAGATACGCAGTATTTT CASSLGGRSGLLFTDTQYF
TRBJ2-3 TRBV5-1 NA TRBD1 TGCGCCAGCAGCTCCGGGGTGGACAGGGTCACAGATACGCAGTATTTT CASSSGVDRVTDTQYF
TRBJ1-5 TRBV28 NA TRBD1 TGTGCCAGCAGCCCGACAGGGGCTTATAGCAATCAGCCCCAGCATTTT CASSPTGAYSNQPQHF
TRBJ1-6 TRBV28 NA NA TGTGCCACTAAGCGGAGGCTAAATTCACCCCTCCACTTT CATKRRLNSPLHF
TRBJ1-1 TRBV5-1 NA TRBD1 TGCGCCAGCAGCTTTCAGGGGGCAGGGGAATTTGGGATCGAAGCTTTCTTT CASSFQGAGEFGIEAFF
TRBJ2-1 TRBV29-1 NA NA TGCAGCGTATCGGGACACGCAAACAATGAGCAGTTCTTC CSVSGHANNEQFF
TRBJ1-1 TRBV7-2 NA NA TGTGCCAGCAGTTACACGGGACTGACGAACACTGAAGCTTTCTTT CASSYTGLTNTEAFF
TRBJ1-2 TRBV10-3 once NA TGTGCCATCATGGCAGGTCCAATCTATGGCTACACCTTC CAIMAGPIYGYTF
TRBJ1-6 TRBV30 NA NA TGTGCTGCGGAGGTTGCCTATAATTCACCCCTCCACTTT CAAEVAYNSPLHF
TRBJ2-5 TRBV18 NA NA TGTGCCAGCTCACCCGCGGGGACACAAGAGACCCAGTACTTC CASSPAGTQETQYF
TRBJ1-1 TRBV6-5 NA NA TGTGCCAGCAGCCTCGTAGGAATGAACACTGAAGCTTTCTTT CASSLVGMNTEAFF
TRBJ1-6 TRBV7-2 NA NA TGTGCCAGCAGCTTAGGTGGAGGGGGATATTCACCCCTCCACTTT CASSLGGGGYSPLHF
TRBJ1-1 TRBV12-2 NA NA TGTGCAAGTGACGGTGCTGAAGCTTTCTTT CASDGAEAFF
TRBJ2-7 TRBV7-8 few NA TGTGCCAGCAGCTTAGCAGGGTTGAGGGAGCAGTACTTC CASSLAGLREQYF
TRBJ2-1 TRBV9 NA NA TGTGCCAGCAGCGCATCGTCGAGGGGCAATGAGCAGTTCTTC CASSASSRGNEQFF
TRBJ2-2 TRBV7-7 NA TRBD2 TGTGCCAGCAGCTTAATAGCGGGAGGGGACACCGGGGAGCTGTTTTTT CASSLIAGGDTGELFF
TRBJ1-2 TRBV6-5 medium-sized NA TGTGCCAGCAGTACTACAGGAGGGGACGGCTACACCTTC CASSTTGGDGYTF
TRBJ2-5 TRBV5-8 NA TRBD2 TGTGCCAGCAGCTGGAGGGGACTAGCGATAAACCAAGAGACCCAGTACTTC CASSWRGLAINQETQYF